The clone carrying this TCR beta chain has at least ten counts. The antigen remains unidentified. This entry is derived from a study of neurological immune-mediated disorders. Germline lookup yields CDR1 SGHRS and CDR2 YFSETQ. This CDR3 is built from 15 residues. With 2 bases removed from V and 8 bases from J, the gap between germline ends came to 18 bases. Overall study findings and caveats: The greatest TCR clonal expansion occurred in HTLV-1-associated myelopathy and the least in multiple sclerosis, which fell below healthy controls. Across subjects, no CDR3 amino acid sequence appeared in expanded clones of more than one subject, a finding that suggested private repertoires in all groups.

Stated time point: longitudinal time-point 1 (baseline). 2 million PBMCs stored at -80 C were the source of the unsorted libraries. Synthesis of cDNA was performed by 5'RACE using 10-nucleotide random UMIs. TCRdb processed the 5' RACE reads anew with MiXCR; each CDR3 protein has one entry. The table records around 71,000 distinct CDR3 sequences, roughly 15% of them present only once. This sequence joins TRBV5-1 and TRBJ2-3; D may be TRBD1 or TRBD2 (6 bases each). Sequenced material: PBMCs. This clonotype was sampled from a female donor with HTLV-1-associated myelopathy (HAM/TSP). The CDR3 here is CASSFLGGQERTQYF. Here the CDR3 DNA reads TGCGCCAGCAGCTTTCTCGGGGGCCAAGAACGTACGCAGTATTTT.